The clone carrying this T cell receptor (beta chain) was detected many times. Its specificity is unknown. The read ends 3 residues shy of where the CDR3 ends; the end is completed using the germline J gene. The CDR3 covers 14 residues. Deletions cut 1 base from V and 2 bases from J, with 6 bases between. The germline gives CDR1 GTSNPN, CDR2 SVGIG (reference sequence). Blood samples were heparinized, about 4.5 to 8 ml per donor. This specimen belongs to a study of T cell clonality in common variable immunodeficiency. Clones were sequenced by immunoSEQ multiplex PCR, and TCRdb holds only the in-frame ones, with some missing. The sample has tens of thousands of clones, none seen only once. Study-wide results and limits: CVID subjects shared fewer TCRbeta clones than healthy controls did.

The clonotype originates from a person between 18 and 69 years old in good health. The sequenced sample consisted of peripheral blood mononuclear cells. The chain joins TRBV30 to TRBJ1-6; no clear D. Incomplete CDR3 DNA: TGTGCCTGGAGTGCCGGGGCCTATAATTCACCC. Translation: CAWSAGAYNSP. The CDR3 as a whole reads CAWSAGAYNSPLHF.